What follows are 24 T cell receptor beta chains derived from one specimen sequenced in a study of early T cells in non-severe SARS-CoV-2 infection. TCRdb re-analysed the 5' RACE reads in MiXCR, keeping a single row per CDR3 protein. The sample includes tens of thousands of distinct CDR3 sequences, about 9% of them seen just once. Material: whole blood, obtained at baseline. The receptors here all came from an adult who was a healthcare worker with PCR-confirmed SARS-CoV-2 infection or an uninfected control (not recorded which).

This clonotype was recorded a few times. This chain joins TRBV24-1 and TRBJ2-5, with a tentative D call TRBD1 (6 bases). Trimming took 5 bases from V and 2 from J, leaving 11 bases between them. The CDR3 loop spans 14 amino acids. The germline gives CDR1 KGHDR, CDR2 SFDVKD. CDR3 protein: CATSASGTQETQYF. CDR3 nucleotide sequence: TGTGCCACCAGTGCTTCCGGGACACAAGAGACCCAGTACTTC.

The genes are TRBV28 and TRBJ2-5; D may match TRBD1 or TRBD2 (5 bases each). Trimming left V 4 bases short and J 5 bases short, with 14 bases between. The CDR3 extends over 14 amino acids. Germline loops: CDR1 MDHEN, CDR2 SYDVKM. The CDR3 nucleotides read TGTGCCAGCAGTTCACCGGGGCCGCCGGAGACCCAGTACTTC. The encoded protein is CASSSPGPPETQYF.

This clonotype showed up just a few times. The chain uses TRBV25-1 and TRBJ2-5; 11 bases are shared with TRBD2. Germline V lookup: CDR1 MGHDK, CDR2 SYGVNS. Trimming removed 1 base from V and 2 bases from J; junction bases left unmatched: 6. CDR3 length: 17 residues. The CDR3 is CASSESPTSGIQETQYF. As DNA, the CDR3 is TGTGCCAGCAGTGAATCCCCGACTAGCGGGATACAAGAGACCCAGTACTTC.

This clonotype was found many times. The chain joins TRBV25-1 to TRBJ2-7; D might be TRBD1 (5 bases). Trimming took off 3 bases at V and 3 bases at J, with 6 bases between the two ends. CDR1 and CDR2 (germline): MGHDK, SYGVNS. The CDR3 spans 12 residues. Written as DNA, the CDR3 is TGTGCCAGCAGTGACAGGGACTACGAGCAGTACTTC. Residues: CASSDRDYEQYF.

The sample holds many counts of this clonotype. V gene TRBV4-2 combines with J gene TRBJ1-4, with TRBD1 identical over 8 bases. V shed 0 bases, J shed 7 bases, and the junction held 7 bases outside the gene matches. CDR3 length: 16 amino acids. Germline CDR1 is LGHNA and CDR2 is YNFKEQ. DNA for the CDR3: TGTGCCAGCAGCCAAGATGTGGGGACAGGTCGTGAAAAACTGTTTTTT. Amino acid sequence: CASSQDVGTGREKLFF.

This chain joins TRBV11-2 and TRBJ1-5; D remains ambiguous. The germline V gene has CDR1 SGHAT and CDR2 FQNNGV. The CDR3 is 17 residues long. Trimming took 5 bases from V and 0 from J, leaving 17 bases between them. The CDR3 reads CASSPRHADYSNQPQHF. The CDR3 DNA sequence: TGTGCCAGCAGCCCAAGACACGCTGACTATAGCAATCAGCCCCAGCATTTT.

The gene calls are TRBV7-8 and TRBJ2-7; TRBD2 aligns across 13 bases. CDR1 SGHVS and CDR2 FQNEAQ come from the germline V gene. The length of the CDR3 is 17 residues. The junction had 8 bases not matched to a gene; V was cut back by 4 bases and J by 2 bases. CDR3 coding DNA: TGTGCCAGCAGCTACGGACTAGCGGGAGAGATTACCTACGAGCAGTACTTC. Encoded protein: CASSYGLAGEITYEQYF.

The chain employs TRBV6-5 and TRBJ1-1; 7 nucleotides match TRBD1. Germline lookup yields CDR1 MNHEY and CDR2 SVGAGI. The ends lost 2 bases at V and 8 bases at J; junction bases unmatched: 5. CDR3 length: 13 residues. CDR3 DNA sequence: TGTGCCAGCAGTTACACCACAGGGGCCGAAGCTTTCTTT. Translating it yields CASSYTTGAEAFF.

V usage is TRBV20-1 and J usage is TRBJ2-1; no clear D. The CDR3 is 12 residues long. V was clipped by 6 bases and J by 4 bases, with 10 bases between them. CDR1 is DFQATT and CDR2 is SNEGSKA in the germline V gene (reference sequence). In nucleotides, the CDR3 is TGCAGTGCCACGGTGGGTTACAATGAGCAGTTCTTC. The encoded protein is CSATVGYNEQFF.

This clonotype was detected ten times or more. The gene calls are TRBV6-2 or TRBV6-3 and TRBJ2-3, with D maybe TRBD2 (6 bases). Trimming removed 6 bases from V and 3 bases from J, with 16 bases in between. Germline values: CDR1 MNHEY, CDR2 SVGEGT. The CDR3 is 15 amino acids. The chain's CDR3 is CASSSTGVRTDTQYF. DNA of the CDR3: TGTGCCAGCAGCAGCACGGGGGTGAGGACAGATACGCAGTATTTT.

This clonotype was found a few times. The V gene is TRBV12-3 or TRBV12-4, the J gene TRBJ1-4, with D possibly matching TRBD1 (5 bases). V shed 6 bases and J shed 9 bases, with 20 bases lying between them. This CDR3 comprises 15 residues. The CDR3 DNA is TGTGCCAGCAGCCAAGGGAGGGAACGGGGCAAAAAACTGTTTTTT. It translates to CASSQGRERGKKLFF.

This sequence joins TRBV29-1 and TRBJ1-1; D is unclear. This CDR3 has 16 residues. The germline CDR1 and CDR2 sequences are SQVTM and ANQGSEA. Trimming took off 7 bases at V and 0 bases at J, with 21 bases between the two ends. In DNA form, the CDR3 reads TGCAGCGCCGGCACCCACAGCCCCCTTATGAACACTGAAGCTTTCTTT. Translation gives CSAGTHSPLMNTEAFF. Complete variable domain (other parts from reference TRBV29-1 and TRBJ1-1): SAVISQKPSRDICQRGTSLTIQCQVDSQVTMMFWYRQQPGQSLTLIATANQGSEATYESGFVIDKFPISRPNLTFSTLTVSNMSPEDSSIYLCSAGTHSPLMNTEAFFGQGTRLTVV.

The rearrangement links TRBV9 to TRBJ2-3; no clear D. Germline values: CDR1 SGDLS, CDR2 YYNGEE. CDR3 size: 15 residues. V was clipped by 0 bases and J by 5 bases, with 13 bases between them. CDR3 loop: CASSVGVGPGDTQYF. The CDR3 coding sequence is TGTGCCAGCAGCGTAGGGGTAGGCCCCGGAGATACGCAGTATTTT.

This clonotype was detected once. The V call is TRBV3-1, the J call TRBJ1-1; the D gene is possibly TRBD1 (6 bases). This CDR3 comprises 14 residues. Trimming left V 4 bases short and J 4 bases short, with 13 bases between. Germline CDR1 LGHDT, CDR2 YNNKEL (reference sequence). The chain's CDR3 is CASSPYGGGTEAFF. The CDR3 DNA reads TGTGCCAGCAGCCCCTACGGGGGCGGCACTGAAGCTTTCTTT.

This clonotype has just a few counts. V and J are TRBV5-1 and TRBJ2-7; D is undetermined. V was clipped by 0 bases and J by 1 base, with 11 bases between them. The CDR3 loop spans 15 amino acids. Germline V gene lookup returns CDR1 SGHRS and CDR2 YFSETQ. Here the CDR3 reads CASSLGASTSYEQYF. The CDR3 nucleotides are TGCGCCAGCAGCTTGGGGGCCTCTACTTCCTACGAGCAGTACTTC.

The chain has TRBV14 and TRBJ2-1, with 8 bases aligning to TRBD2. J gave up 4 bases and V 1 base, and 6 bases lay outside the gene matches. Germline V gene sequence: CDR1 SGHDN, CDR2 FVKESK. This CDR3 spans 16 amino acids. CDR3 sequence reads: CASSQGRGRLYNEQFF. The DNA for the CDR3 is TGTGCCAGCAGCCAAGGACGCGGGAGGTTATACAATGAGCAGTTCTTC.

V is TRBV28 and J is TRBJ2-7, with 8 bases fitting TRBD1. This CDR3 contains 16 residues. The trim removed 5 bases at V and 0 bases at J, leaving 9 bases unmatched. The germline V gene has CDR1 MDHEN and CDR2 SYDVKM. The CDR3: CASSQTGTGRSYEQYF. The DNA for the CDR3 is TGTGCCAGCAGTCAAACCGGGACAGGTCGCTCCTACGAGCAGTACTTC.

This clonotype was detected only a few times. V is TRBV6-5 and J is TRBJ2-2; TRBD1 matches 10 bases. The germline V gene encodes CDR1 MNHEY and CDR2 SVGAGI. The CDR3 has 16 amino acids. The J segment lost 5 bases and the V segment lost 6 bases, leaving 9 bases of the junction unmatched. The CDR3 DNA reads TGTGCCAGCAGCCCGGGACAGGGGAGATTTACCGGGGAGCTGTTTTTT. This translates into CASSPGQGRFTGELFF.

The chain couples TRBV6-2 or TRBV6-3 to TRBJ2-7; TRBD2 aligns across 11 bases. The CDR3 consists of 14 residues. The V segment lost 6 bases and the J segment 2 bases; nucleotides outside the gene matches: 3. CDR1 and CDR2 from the germline V gene are MNHEY and SVGEGT. The CDR3 bases are TGTGCCAGCAGCCGACTAGCGGGGACCTACGAGCAGTACTTC. It specifies CASSRLAGTYEQYF.

This sequence joins TRBV18 and TRBJ2-1; D remains ambiguous. CDR3 length: 13 amino acids. Germline V gives CDR1 KGHSH, CDR2 LQKENI. Trimming left V 4 bases short and J 8 bases short, with 12 bases between. The CDR3 reads CASSLSDGHEQFF. The CDR3 region has the DNA TGTGCCAGCTCACTATCGGACGGACATGAGCAGTTCTTC.

Turning to this clonotype: A much larger clone differs from this one at a single base, so this may be a read error. The chain links TRBV4-1 to TRBJ1-2, with D tentatively TRBD1 (5 bases). Germline loops: CDR1 MGHRA, CDR2 YSYEKL. The V and J ends lost 10 bases and 0 bases respectively, with 18 bases between them. This CDR3 spans 15 amino acids. Here the CDR3 DNA reads TGCGCCAACAGGACGACAAAGGGGACTAACTATGGCTACACCTTC. Amino acids: CANRTTKGTNYGYTF.

The V and J genes are TRBV2 and TRBJ1-1; tentatively, D is TRBD1 (6 bases). The CDR3 is 14 residues long. V was pared by 6 bases and J by 0 bases, with 11 bases between. The germline gives CDR1 SNHLY, CDR2 FYNNEI. CDR3 coding DNA: TGTGCCAGCAGCCCAGGGGCCATGAACACTGAAGCTTTCTTT. Translating gives CASSPGAMNTEAFF.

This clonotype showed up many times. The rearrangement joins TRBV11-1 to TRBJ2-7; weak D call: TRBD1 (5 bases). With 0 bases removed from V and 6 bases from J, the gap between germline ends came to 12 bases. The CDR3 is made up of 14 amino acids. Germline CDR1 SGHAT, CDR2 FQDESV (reference sequence). DNA of the CDR3: TGTGCCAGCAGCTTAGCCAGGACACTTGGCGAGCAGTACTTC. Protein sequence: CASSLARTLGEQYF.

In its sample, this clonotype was seen a few times. This sequence joins TRBV7-3 and TRBJ2-6; D is uncertain. The ends were cut back, 5 bases at V and 0 bases at J, with 5 bases in the middle. The V gene's germline CDR1 is SGHTA and CDR2 FQGTGA. This CDR3 comprises 14 residues. CDR3 residues: CASSPRSGANVLTF. DNA of the CDR3: TGTGCCAGCAGCCCCCGCTCTGGGGCCAACGTCCTGACTTTC.